The rows below give T cell receptor beta chains drawn from one sample of a study of T cell responses to AZD1222 COVID-19 vaccine. This table comes from immunoSEQ multiplex PCR, and its TCRdb copy is limited to in-frame clones, with some not included. The sample yields 250,000 to 300,000 clones, about 94% seen once. Sequencing was performed on peripheral blood, taken 28 days after the second AZD1222 dose. The receptors originated from an adult who received the AZD1222 COVID-19 vaccine. Each CDR3 is given without its conserved first and last residue.

V	J	CDR3
TRBV7-9	TRBJ1-1	ASSLLRYEDTEAF
TRBV5-6	TRBJ2-7	ASSPGTSGNTRSSYEQY
TRBV19	TRBJ2-1	ASTDRGTSYNEQF
TRBV9	TRBJ2-1	ASSVGKGYYNEQF
TRBV6-1	TRBJ1-5	ASSEGTGWNQPQH
TRBV5-1	TRBJ2-1	ASSFARYNEQF
TRBV7-9	TRBJ2-3	ASSLSSGTDTQY
TRBV7-2	TRBJ2-1	ASSPGGGRSGFQF
TRBV28	TRBJ2-7	ASSFLGARASYEQY
TRBV3-1/TRBV3-2	TRBJ2-5	ASSHGQTQETQY
TRBV2	TRBJ2-7	ASSPLPPGADPYEQY
TRBV5-4	TRBJ2-3	ASRGSSGGTDTQY
TRBV7-9	TRBJ2-3	ASSSPGEEGSTDTQY
TRBV3-1/TRBV3-2	TRBJ1-1	ASSPPTGRNTEAF
TRBV4-1	TRBJ2-5	ASSQDTRPSWETQY
TRBV6-5	TRBJ1-6	ASSPWGDKGSPLH
TRBV9	TRBJ1-2	ASSPKADFYGYT
TRBV12-3/TRBV12-4	TRBJ1-1	ASSRASNTEAF
TRBV9	TRBJ2-1	ASSVGADYNEQF
TRBV5-4	TRBJ1-3	ASSLGGAQGNTIY
TRBV11-2	TRBJ2-7	ASSDQGARGEQY
TRBV7-9	TRBJ2-2	ASRNRTRSGELF
TRBV28	TRBJ1-3	ASGSAVLNTIY
TRBV4-3	TRBJ1-1	ASSQKGNTEAF
TRBV11-2	TRBJ2-7	ASTLSWGPLSRYEQY
TRBV7-2	TRBJ1-1	ASGITRNTEAF
TRBV28	TRBJ1-2	ASSLRGQGYGYT
TRBV4-3	TRBJ1-2	ASSPGQGRYGYT
TRBV7-8	TRBJ1-6	ASSPGPNSPLH
TRBV6-5	TRBJ2-1	ASKVDRSYNEQF
TRBV7-2	TRBJ1-6	ASSFRTVNSPLH
TRBV28	TRBJ1-1	ASSSGGPSAEAF
TRBV4-1	TRBJ1-1	ASSPMGLTEAF
TRBV29-1	TRBJ2-5	SVEGDYRETQY
TRBV27	TRBJ2-7	ASSLNPQGMYEQY
TRBV18	TRBJ1-5	ASSSTGGNQPQH
TRBV5-1	TRBJ2-2	ASSLTGGGTGELF
TRBV7-2	TRBJ2-7	ASSFTGPSSYEQY
TRBV6-6	TRBJ2-5	ASSYAPGAPETQY
TRBV25-1	TRBJ1-2	ASRQGGSYGYT
TRBV3-1/TRBV3-2	TRBJ2-5	ASSQGLAGGWETQY
TRBV15	TRBJ2-1	ATSRGKSIDYNEQF